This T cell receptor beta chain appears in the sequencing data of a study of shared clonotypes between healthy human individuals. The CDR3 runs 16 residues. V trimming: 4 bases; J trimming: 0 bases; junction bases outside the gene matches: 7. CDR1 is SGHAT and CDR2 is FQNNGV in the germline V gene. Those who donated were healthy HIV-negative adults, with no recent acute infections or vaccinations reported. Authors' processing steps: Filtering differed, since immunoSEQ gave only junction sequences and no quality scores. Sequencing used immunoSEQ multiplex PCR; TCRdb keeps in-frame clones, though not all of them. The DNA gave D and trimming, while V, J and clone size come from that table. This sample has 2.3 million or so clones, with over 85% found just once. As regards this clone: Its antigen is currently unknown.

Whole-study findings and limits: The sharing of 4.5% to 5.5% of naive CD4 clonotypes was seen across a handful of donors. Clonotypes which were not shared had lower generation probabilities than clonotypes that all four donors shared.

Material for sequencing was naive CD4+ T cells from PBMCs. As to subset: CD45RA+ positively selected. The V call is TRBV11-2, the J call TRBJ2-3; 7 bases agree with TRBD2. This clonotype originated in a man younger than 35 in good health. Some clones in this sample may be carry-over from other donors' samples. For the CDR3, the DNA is TGTGCCAGCAGCTCCTTGACTAGCTCTAGCACAGATACGCAGTATTTT. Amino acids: CASSSLTSSSTDTQYF.